These T cell receptor beta chains were read from a single sample in a study of cytomegalovirus exposure and HLA in healthy donors. Sequencing was performed with immunoSEQ multiplex PCR; in TCRdb, only in-frame clones are kept and a portion is missing. The sample carries 200,000 to 250,000 clones, about 70% recorded once. Sequencing was performed on PBMCs. These receptors were collected from a woman younger than 45 in good health and CMV-seronegative. CDR3s include the opening cysteine and the closing phenylalanine or tryptophan. D genes are given only for firm matches. Clone size is given for some rows only: seen once, a few or many times, or a class if the clone is expanded.

v_gene,abundance,d_gene,j_gene,CDR3aa,CDR3nt
TRBV29-1,-,TRBD2,TRBJ2-1,CSVEHSGRAGEQFF,TGCAGCGTTGAGCATAGCGGGAGGGCCGGTGAGCAGTTCTTC
TRBV4-3,-,TRBD2,TRBJ2-7,CASSQGFSGIYEQYF,TGCGCCAGCAGCCAAGGTTTTAGCGGGATTTACGAGCAGTACTTC
TRBV2,-,-,TRBJ2-7,CASRQFNLKQYF,TGTGCCAGCAGACAATTTAACCTCAAGCAGTACTTC
TRBV18,few,TRBD1,TRBJ1-6,CASSSDRVHDSPLHF,TGTGCCAGCTCATCCGACAGGGTCCACGATTCACCCCTCCACTTT
TRBV12-5,-,TRBD2,TRBJ2-4,CASGSFGGETNIQYF,TGTGCTAGTGGTTCCTTTGGGGGGGAGACTAACATTCAGTACTTC
TRBV5-6,-,TRBD2,TRBJ2-3,CASSQEAGGPDTQYF,TGTGCCAGCAGCCAAGAAGCGGGAGGGCCAGATACGCAGTATTTT
TRBV6-5,-,TRBD1,TRBJ2-7,CASSTTGFSIYEQYF,TGCGCCAGCAGTACGACAGGGTTTTCGATCTACGAGCAGTACTTC
TRBV7-3,once,-,TRBJ2-1,CASSLRFSSYNEQFF,TGTGCCAGCAGCCTCCGATTTAGCTCCTACAATGAGCAGTTCTTC
TRBV19,once,TRBD2,TRBJ2-1,CASSILAGEGEQFF,TGTGCCAGTAGTATACTAGCGGGGGAAGGTGAGCAGTTCTTC
TRBV5-4,few,TRBD2,TRBJ2-2,CASSSLAGGTGELFF,TGTGCCAGCAGCTCCCTAGCGGGAGGTACTGGGGAGCTGTTTTTT
TRBV11-3,-,-,TRBJ2-6,CASSSHARGLGANVLTF,TGTGCCAGCAGTTCCCACGCTCGGGGGTTAGGGGCCAACGTCCTGACTTTC
TRBV7-2,-,TRBD1,TRBJ2-1,CASSSRTGSNYNEQFF,TGTGCCAGCAGCTCCCGGACAGGATCCAACTACAATGAGCAGTTCTTC
TRBV7-3,few,TRBD1,TRBJ2-4,CASSEGSGGPNIQYF,TGTGCCAGCAGCGAGGGTTCAGGGGGCCCCAACATTCAGTACTTC
TRBV4-1,-,TRBD1,TRBJ2-2,CASRSGTGKAGELFF,TGCGCCAGCAGGTCCGGGACAGGGAAGGCCGGGGAGCTGTTTTTT
TRBV11-3,-,-,TRBJ1-6,CASSLQGTPLHF,TGTGCCAGCAGCTTACAGGGCACACCCCTCCACTTT